Each of the 25 T cell receptor beta chains below was sequenced from the same sample in a study of cytomegalovirus exposure and HLA in healthy donors. With 60 Vbeta and 13 Jbeta primers, the PCR was carried out. Libraries were prepared by immunoSEQ multiplex PCR; TCRdb keeps only in-frame clonotypes and omits some of them. Of around 62,000 clones listed, 65% to 85% are singletons. Sequencing input: PBMCs. The receptors derive from a woman aged 25 to 39 in good health and CMV-seronegative.

The chain's CDR3 is CASSQVVQGNYGYTF. The CDR3, as DNA: TGCGCCAGCAGCCAAGTCGTACAGGGGAACTATGGCTACACCTTC. V usage is TRBV4-1 and J usage is TRBJ1-2; 7 positions agree with TRBD1. The CDR3 is 15 amino acids. Per germline, CDR1 MGHRA and CDR2 YSYEKL. V was pared by 1 base and J by 2 bases, with 4 bases of the junction left unmatched.

The rearrangement links TRBV28 to TRBJ1-4; maybe TRBD1 (6 bases). V lost 6 bases to trimming and J lost 3 bases, with 17 bases between them. CDR1 MDHEN and CDR2 SYDVKM come from the germline V gene. CDR3 length equals 16 residues. The CDR3 spells CASRGAGAGPNEKLFF. The DNA of the CDR3 is TGTGCCAGCAGGGGGGCGGGTGCAGGACCTAATGAAAAACTGTTTTTT.

The rearrangement joins TRBV19 to TRBJ1-5; 10 nucleotides match TRBD1. The V gene end was trimmed by 5 bases and the J gene end by 1 base; junction bases not matched to a gene: 14. The CDR3 contains 19 residues. CDR1 is LNHDA, CDR2 SQIVND, per germline (reference sequence). CDR3 bases: TGTGCCAGTAGTCCGGGTAGGACAGGGGGTTCGGGGAGCAATCAGCCCCAGCATTTT. Its translation is CASSPGRTGGSGSNQPQHF.

The J gene is TRBJ1-2, the V gene TRBV15; 8 nucleotides line up with TRBD1. The germline V gene encodes CDR1 LNHNV and CDR2 YYDKDF (reference sequence). Trimming at V came to 0 bases and at J to 1 base, leaving 7 bases not matched to a gene. CDR3 size: 17 residues. As DNA, the CDR3 is TGTGCCACCAGCAGAGATTACTCGACAGGGGATAACTATGGCTACACCTTC. Residues: CATSRDYSTGDNYGYTF.

The chain joins TRBV2 to TRBJ1-5; D unresolved. Germline values: CDR1 SNHLY, CDR2 FYNNEI. V was trimmed by 3 bases and J by 0 bases, leaving 18 bases between them. This CDR3 contains 18 residues. This CDR3 reads CASSESLPQDYSNQPQHF. CDR3 nucleotides: TGTGCCAGCAGTGAGTCCCTCCCGCAGGATTATAGCAATCAGCCCCAGCATTTT.

The V call is TRBV19, the J call TRBJ1-1; a possible D gene is TRBD1 (5 bases). Germline CDR1 and CDR2: LNHDA and SQIVND (reference sequence). V was cut by 5 bases and J by 10 bases, with 20 bases left in between. This CDR3 has 14 amino acids. Written as DNA, the CDR3 is TGTGCCAGTAGTCCGCACAACGGCAGGGCCGGAGCTTTCTTT. Protein product: CASSPHNGRAGAFF.

This rearrangement joins TRBV6-5 to TRBJ2-3, with a possible D match to TRBD1 (6 bases). The CDR3 spans 14 residues. CDR1 MNHEY and CDR2 SVGAGI come from the germline V gene. V was shortened by 4 bases and J by 2 bases, with 10 bases between the two germline ends. In DNA, the CDR3 is TGTGCCAGCAGTTTACAGGGATTCACAGATACGCAGTATTTT. It specifies CASSLQGFTDTQYF.

This clone was counted once. The V and J genes are TRBV4-3 and TRBJ1-3; 10 nucleotides match TRBD1. Germline CDR1 LGHNA, CDR2 YSLEER. V shed 1 base, J shed 10 bases, and the junction held 10 bases outside the gene matches. The CDR3 is 16 amino acids. The CDR3: CASSQATGTGARTIYF. CDR3 coding DNA: TGCGCCAGCAGCCAAGCGACCGGGACAGGGGCTCGAACCATATATTTT.

The chain employs TRBV18 and TRBJ1-3; D not resolved. V lost 5 bases to trimming and J lost 3 bases, with 14 bases between them. Looked up from germline, CDR1 is KGHSH and CDR2 is LQKENI. The CDR3 is made up of 15 amino acids. CDR3 DNA sequence: TGTGCCAGCTCAACCACAGAGCTGTTTGGAAACACCATATATTTT. Its translation: CASSTTELFGNTIYF.

The sample holds one count of this clone. J is TRBJ2-7 and V is TRBV28; TRBD1 matches 10 bases. Trimming took 8 bases from V and 7 from J; bases not matched to a gene: 14. The CDR3 contains 15 residues. Germline V gene sequence: CDR1 MDHEN, CDR2 SYDVKM. The CDR3 loop reads CASDPGQGWNVEQYF. The CDR3 nucleotides are TGTGCCAGCGACCCGGGACAGGGGTGGAATGTGGAGCAGTACTTC.

The CDR3 is CAWDRIRSYEQYF. DNA of the CDR3: TGTGCCTGGGACAGGATCCGCTCCTACGAGCAGTACTTC. The V call is TRBV30, the J call TRBJ2-7; possible D gene TRBD1, 6 bases. This CDR3 is built from 13 residues. CDR1 is GTSNPN, CDR2 SVGIG, per germline (reference sequence). V shed 5 bases and J shed 0 bases, with 11 bases lying between them.

This clone came up once. In DNA, the CDR3 is TGTGCCAGCAGTACGGGACAGTGGATCTATGAGCAGTTCTTC. It translates to CASSTGQWIYEQFF. This chain links TRBV6-5 with TRBJ2-1, with 7 positions matching TRBD1. Germline CDR1 MNHEY, CDR2 SVGAGI. The CDR3 runs to 14 residues. The V segment lost 5 bases and the J segment 8 bases; nucleotides outside the gene matches: 9.

The V and J genes are TRBV18 and TRBJ2-1; a weak D match, TRBD2 (5 bases). The CDR3 totals 14 residues. V was clipped by 3 bases and J by 2 bases, with 8 bases between them. Germline values: CDR1 KGHSH, CDR2 LQKENI. CDR3 bases: TGTGCCAGCTCACCTCCCGGGACCTACAATGAGCAGTTCTTC. Its protein product is CASSPPGTYNEQFF.

The chain carries TRBV5-1 and TRBJ1-3; D unresolved. CDR1 is SGHRS and CDR2 is YFSETQ in the germline V gene. This CDR3 region has 15 residues. Between the trimmed V and J ends, which lost 5 bases and 0 bases, there was a span of 12 bases. CDR3 DNA sequence: TGCGCCAGCAGTTCAAACGCCGGCTCTGGAAACACCATATATTTT. Amino acid sequence: CASSSNAGSGNTIYF.

The V gene is TRBV7-9, the J gene TRBJ1-1; D ambiguous. Between the trimmed V and J ends, which lost 2 bases and 5 bases, there was a span of 9 bases. Germline CDR1 reads SEHNR; CDR2 reads FQNEAQ (reference sequence). The CDR3 has 13 amino acids. This CDR3 reads CASSLSGGTEAFF. The CDR3 DNA sequence: TGTGCCAGCAGCTTATCGGGTGGGACTGAAGCTTTCTTT. Combining the CDR3 with reference TRBV7-9 and TRBJ1-1 gives the whole variable domain DTGVSQNPRHKITKRGQNVTFRCDPISEHNRLYWYRQTLGQGPEFLTYFQNEAQLEKSRLLSDRFSAERPKGSFSTLEIQRTEQGDSAMYLCASSLSGGTEAFFGQGTRLTVV.

The chain joins TRBV6-1 to TRBJ1-2; D not certain. This CDR3 is built from 12 residues. Looked up from germline, CDR1 is MNHNS and CDR2 is SASEGT. The germline V and J ends were trimmed by 2 bases and 7 bases, with 8 bases remaining between them. The CDR3 bases are TGTGCCAGCAGTGAACCGGTGTTTGGCTACACCTTC. Translated: CASSEPVFGYTF.

This clone has only a few counts. CDR3 in DNA: TGTGCCAGCCGCCAACAGGGGGTTCGTGGGATGAACACTGAAGCTTTCTTT. Translating it yields CASRQQGVRGMNTEAFF. This chain links TRBV2 with TRBJ1-1; 8 bases align to TRBD1. Per germline, CDR1 SNHLY and CDR2 FYNNEI. The CDR3 has 17 residues. V lost 8 bases, J lost 0 bases, and 14 bases stayed unmatched.

The V and J genes are TRBV11-3 and TRBJ2-1; 7 bases are shared with TRBD2. Germline CDR1 is SGHNT and CDR2 is YENEEA. V lost 5 bases to trimming and J lost 9 bases; unmatched junction nucleotides: 13. The CDR3 totals 15 residues. This CDR3 reads CASSPAGAGRGEQFF. The CDR3 DNA follows: TGTGCCAGCAGCCCGGCGGGAGCGGGGAGGGGTGAGCAGTTCTTC. Looking up the rest from reference TRBV11-3 and TRBJ2-1 gives the full variable domain: EAGVVQSPRYKIIEKKQPVAFWCNPISGHNTLYWYLQNLGQGPELLIRYENEEAVDDSQLPKDRFSAERLKGVDSTLKIQPAELGDSAVYLCASSPAGAGRGEQFFGPGTRLTVL.

J is TRBJ2-1 and V is TRBV11-2; D not certain. Looked up from germline, CDR1 is SGHAT and CDR2 is FQNNGV. V was shortened by 1 base and J by 4 bases, with 8 bases between the two germline ends. CDR3 length equals 14 residues. CDR3 bases: TGTGCCAGCAGCTTAGCCTCCCTATACAATGAGCAGTTCTTC. Its translation: CASSLASLYNEQFF.

The chain couples TRBV18 to TRBJ2-1; 7 bases are a match to TRBD2. The J segment lost 4 bases and the V segment lost 8 bases, leaving 8 bases of the junction unmatched. This CDR3 contains 14 residues. Germline V gives CDR1 KGHSH, CDR2 LQKENI. CDR3 nucleotide sequence: TGTGCCAGCGGAGACGCGGGGGAGTACAATGAGCAGTTCTTC. Translation gives CASGDAGEYNEQFF.

This chain uses TRBV7-2 with TRBJ1-5, with TRBD1 matching 9 bases. V lost 6 bases, J lost 7 bases, and 13 bases stayed unmatched. CDR1 is SGHTA, CDR2 FQGNSA, per germline. This CDR3 comprises 16 residues. DNA for the CDR3: TGTGCCAGCAGATACGGGCGAGACAGGGGGAAGCAGCCCCAGCATTTT. It translates to CASRYGRDRGKQPQHF.

The V and J genes are TRBV18 and TRBJ2-1; D possibly corresponds to TRBD2 (6 bases). CDR1 is KGHSH, CDR2 LQKENI, per germline. CDR3 size: 13 residues. The V end lost 2 bases, the J end lost 11 bases, and 13 bases lay between the germline ends. CDR3 residues: CASSPVRGGKQFF. The CDR3 DNA sequence: TGTGCCAGCTCACCAGTCCGGGGCGGGAAGCAGTTCTTC.

This clone was seen a handful of times. CDR3 region: CASSLAGGKDTQYF. In DNA form, the CDR3 reads TGTGCCAGCAGTCTCGCAGGGGGCAAGGATACGCAGTATTTT. This sequence joins TRBV6-5 and TRBJ2-3; 8 nucleotides align to TRBD1. The CDR3 is 14 residues long. Germline values: CDR1 MNHEY, CDR2 SVGAGI. The V gene end was trimmed by 5 bases and the J gene end by 6 bases; junction bases not matched to a gene: 7.

This rearrangement joins TRBV9 to TRBJ1-1; 8 nucleotides agree with TRBD1. Germline CDR1 and CDR2: SGDLS and YYNGEE. J lost 2 bases, V lost 0 bases, and 12 bases had no gene match. The CDR3 totals 18 residues. The CDR3 bases are TGTGCCAGCAGCGTAGAGGACGATATGACAGGGGTCAACACTGAAGCTTTCTTT. It translates to CASSVEDDMTGVNTEAFF.

CDR3 DNA: TGTGCCACCAGCCCGGGTATTACGAACACCGGGGAGCTGTTTTTT. It is translated as CATSPGITNTGELFF. This chain connects TRBV15 to TRBJ2-2; no reliable D call. V was trimmed by 5 bases and J by 0 bases, leaving 10 bases between them. Germline V lookup: CDR1 LNHNV, CDR2 YYDKDF (reference sequence). The CDR3 runs 15 residues.